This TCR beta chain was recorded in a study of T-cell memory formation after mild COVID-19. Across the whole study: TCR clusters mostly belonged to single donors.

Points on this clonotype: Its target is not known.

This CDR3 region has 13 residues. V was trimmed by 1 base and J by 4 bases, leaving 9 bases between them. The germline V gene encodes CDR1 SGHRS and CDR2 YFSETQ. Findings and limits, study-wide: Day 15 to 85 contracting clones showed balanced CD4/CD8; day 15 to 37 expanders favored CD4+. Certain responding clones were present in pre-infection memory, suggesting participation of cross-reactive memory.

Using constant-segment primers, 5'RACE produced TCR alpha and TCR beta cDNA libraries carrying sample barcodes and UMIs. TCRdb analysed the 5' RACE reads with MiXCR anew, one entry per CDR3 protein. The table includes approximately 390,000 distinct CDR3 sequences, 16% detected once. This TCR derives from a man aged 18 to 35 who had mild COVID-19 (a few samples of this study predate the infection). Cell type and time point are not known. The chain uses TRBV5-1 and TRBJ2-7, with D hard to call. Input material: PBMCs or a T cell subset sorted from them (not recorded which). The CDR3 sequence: CASSLWPEYEQYV. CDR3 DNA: TGCGCCAGCAGCTTGTGGCCTGAGTACGAGCAGTACGTC.